These 32 T cell receptor beta chains were sequenced from one sample in a study of T cells in Graves' hyperthyroidism and ophthalmopathy. RNA transcripts yielded amplified TCR beta CDR3 regions. A set of HTBI primers served as the primers for a first-round RT-PCR of the TCR CDR3. TCRdb fed the multiplex PCR reads into MiXCR, producing one record per CDR3 protein. The sample contains about 380,000 distinct CDR3 sequences, roughly 15% of which appear only once. Sequencing was carried out using blood. The receptors here all came from a woman in her 30s with Graves' ophthalmopathy.

This rearrangement joins TRBV6-1 to TRBJ2-1, with D possibly matching TRBD2 (6 bases). CDR3 length: 18 amino acids. Germline-derived CDR1 and CDR2 are MNHNS and SASEGT. Between the trimmed V and J ends, which lost 1 base and 5 bases, there was a span of 21 bases. CDR3 bases: TGTGCCAGCAGTGAAGACGGGCCCCGGGGGACCTTGAACAATGAGCAGTTCTTC. As protein: CASSEDGPRGTLNNEQFF.

The rearrangement uses TRBV29-1 and TRBJ1-4; D unclear. The CDR3 runs to 11 residues. CDR1 is SQVTM, CDR2 ANQGSEA, per germline. Trimming took 4 bases from V and 13 from J, leaving 13 bases between them. CDR3 DNA: TGCAGCGTTGGTTTAAGGGAGGGACTGTTTTTT. It translates to CSVGLREGLFF.

Ten or more counts support this clonotype. The chain links TRBV7-2 to TRBJ2-7; 7 positions agree with TRBD2. The V gene's germline CDR1 is SGHTA and CDR2 FQGNSA. V lost 1 base, J lost 6 bases, and 3 bases stayed unmatched. The CDR3 totals 13 residues. CDR3 DNA sequence: TGTGCCAGCAGCTTAGTACCGGGGGGCGAGCAGTACTTC. This translates into CASSLVPGGEQYF.

This clonotype has a count of ten or more. The rearrangement uses TRBV27 and TRBJ1-2; tentative D call: TRBD1 (6 bases). The germline CDR1 and CDR2 sequences are MNHEY and SMNVEV (reference sequence). The CDR3 has 14 residues. Between the trimmed V and J ends, which lost 1 base and 3 bases, there was a span of 9 bases. For the CDR3, the DNA is TGTGCCAGCAGTTTATGGCCAGGGGACTATGGCTACACCTTC. It encodes CASSLWPGDYGYTF.

Regarding this clonotype: One base away lies a much larger clone, so this may be a sequencing read error. The J gene is TRBJ1-5, the V gene TRBV7-2, with 7 bases fitting TRBD1. The CDR3 is 14 residues long. CDR1 SGHTA and CDR2 FQGNSA come from the germline V gene. In nucleotides, the CDR3 is TGTGCCAACAGCTTTACAGGGGGCAATCAGCCCCAGCATTTT. This gives the protein CANSFTGGNQPQHF.

This clonotype was detected a few times. The chain is built from TRBV13 and TRBJ2-5; 9 bases match TRBD2. With V trimmed by 8 bases and J by 7 bases, 17 bases remained unmatched. CDR3 length: 16 residues. The germline gives CDR1 PRHDT, CDR2 FYEKMQ (reference sequence). The CDR3 DNA is TGTGCCAGCCCCCATCCGGCGGGGGGGCCAAGGGTGACCCAGTACTTC. Translated: CASPHPAGGPRVTQYF. Filled out from reference TRBV13 and TRBJ2-5, the complete variable domain reads AAGVIQSPRHLIKEKRETATLKCYPIPRHDTVYWYQQGPGQDPQFLISFYEKMQSDKGSIPDRFSAQQFSDYHSELNMSSLELGDSALYFCASPHPAGGPRVTQYFGPGTRLLVL.

Ten or more counts support this clonotype. The chain recombines TRBV12-3 or TRBV12-4 with TRBJ1-2; 11 bases fit TRBD1. V shed 3 bases, J shed 10 bases, and the junction held 4 bases outside the gene matches. CDR3 length: 13 residues. CDR3 sequence: CASSLDRGLYYTF. The CDR3 DNA reads TGTGCCAGCAGTTTGGACAGGGGGCTTTACTACACCTTC.

This clonotype was observed at least ten times. The rearrangement joins TRBV20-1 to TRBJ2-1, with D perhaps assigned TRBD1 or TRBD2 (5 bases each). The germline V gene has CDR1 DFQATT and CDR2 SNEGSKA (reference sequence). The V and J ends lost 5 bases and 9 bases respectively, with 14 bases between them. CDR3 length: 12 residues. This CDR3 is CSARGPGGEQFF. Written as DNA, the CDR3 is TGCAGTGCTCGCGGACCTGGGGGTGAGCAGTTCTTC.

In this sample, this clonotype turned up a few times. The rearrangement joins TRBV20-1 to TRBJ2-7; unclear D gene. Looked up from germline, CDR1 is DFQATT and CDR2 is SNEGSKA (reference sequence). V dropped 0 bases and J dropped 3 bases, with 6 bases sitting between them. This CDR3 is 12 amino acids long. CDR3 sequence reads: CSARERLYEQYF. The CDR3 bases are TGCAGTGCTAGAGAGCGGCTCTACGAGCAGTACTTC.

This clonotype appeared many times. CDR3 sequence reads: CASSRRLGGEPQHF. In DNA, the CDR3 is TGTGCCAGCAGCCGAAGACTCGGGGGGGAGCCCCAGCATTTT. The chain recombines TRBV3-1 with TRBJ1-5, with TRBD1 as a possible D gene (5 bases). V was clipped by 4 bases and J by 8 bases, with 15 bases between them. The germline CDR1 and CDR2 sequences are LGHDT and YNNKEL (reference sequence). The CDR3 is 14 residues long.

The chain has TRBV18 and TRBJ1-2; D unresolved. Trimming removed 0 bases at V and 4 bases at J, with 15 bases between. There are 16 residues in the CDR3. Germline loops: CDR1 KGHSH, CDR2 LQKENI. The CDR3 is CASSPPRWSPLYGYTF. Here the CDR3 DNA reads TGTGCCAGCTCACCACCGAGATGGAGTCCCCTCTATGGCTACACCTTC.

This clonotype showed up many times. V usage is TRBV10-2 and J usage is TRBJ2-3; D may be TRBD2 (5 bases). The CDR3 consists of 14 residues. Germline assignment: CDR1 WSHSY and CDR2 SAAADI. V was shortened by 6 bases and J by 5 bases, with 15 bases between the two germline ends. As DNA, the CDR3 is TGCGCCAGCAGCCCTACTAGTAATGTAGATACGCAGTATTTT. Translating gives CASSPTSNVDTQYF.

This clonotype was seen many times. This rearrangement joins TRBV5-5 to TRBJ2-3, with D hard to call. V gave up 1 base and J gave up 0 bases, with 6 bases separating them. The CDR3 is 14 residues long. CDR1 and CDR2 from the germline V gene are SGHKS and YYEKEE (reference sequence). CDR3 sequence (DNA): TGTGCCAGCAGCTTGTCGTCAAGCACAGATACGCAGTATTTT. This gives the protein CASSLSSSTDTQYF.

This clonotype showed up many times. The chain has TRBV20-1 and TRBJ1-2; D remains ambiguous. Trimming cost V 0 bases and J 1 base, with 12 bases left between them. The CDR3 is 15 amino acids. Looked up from germline, CDR1 is DFQATT and CDR2 is SNEGSKA (reference sequence). In DNA, the CDR3 is TGCAGTGCTAGAGATCAATATGGGCATAACTATGGCTACACCTTC. It codes for CSARDQYGHNYGYTF.

The CDR3 loop is CASSPGPENTEAFF. In DNA form, the CDR3 reads TGTGCCAGCTCACCAGGACCGGAGAACACTGAAGCTTTCTTT. The chain uses TRBV18 and TRBJ1-1; D ambiguous. The V end lost 2 bases, the J end lost 1 base, and 8 bases lay between the germline ends. The CDR3 sequence is 14 residues long. Germline V lookup: CDR1 KGHSH, CDR2 LQKENI.

This clonotype came up many times. V usage is TRBV6-4 and J usage is TRBJ1-5; D perhaps matches TRBD1 (6 bases). In germline, CDR1 is MRHNA, CDR2 SNTAGT. V lost 2 bases, J lost 2 bases, and 7 bases lay in between. This CDR3 has 14 amino acids. CDR3 amino acids: CASSDEGGNQPQHF. CDR3 bases: TGTGCCAGCAGTGACGAGGGGGGCAATCAGCCCCAGCATTTT.

This clonotype was observed at least ten times. This sequence joins TRBV29-1 and TRBJ2-7; 7 bases fit TRBD1. J lost 2 bases, V lost 3 bases, and 13 bases had no gene match. This CDR3 comprises 16 residues. CDR1 is SQVTM and CDR2 is ANQGSEA in the germline V gene. CDR3 nucleotides: TGCAGCGTTGAGACGGACAGGAAAAAACACGCCTACGAGCAGTACTTC. Translated: CSVETDRKKHAYEQYF.

This clonotype appeared a few times. A much larger clone lies one base from this, so it may be a read error. This chain links TRBV18 with TRBJ1-3, with D maybe TRBD1 (6 bases). Germline assignment: CDR1 KGHSH and CDR2 LQKENI. The CDR3 totals 17 residues. CDR3 loop: CSSSLGPGQSTGNTIYF. DNA for the CDR3: TGTTCCAGCTCACTTGGACCGGGACAAAGTACTGGAAACACCATATATTTT.

This clonotype was picked up many times. The rearrangement links TRBV20-1 to TRBJ2-7; 15 bases align to TRBD2. The germline V gene has CDR1 DFQATT and CDR2 SNEGSKA (reference sequence). The trim removed 4 bases at V and 2 bases at J, leaving 9 bases unmatched. CDR3 length equals 17 residues. Here the CDR3 reads CSATGGTSGGLTYEQYF. CDR3 bases: TGCAGTGCTACCGGGGGGACTAGCGGGGGGTTAACCTACGAGCAGTACTTC.

The sample holds many counts of this clonotype. V and J are TRBV4-1 and TRBJ1-2, with D unclear. Per germline, CDR1 MGHRA and CDR2 YSYEKL. The ends were cut back, 1 base at V and 4 bases at J, with 13 bases in the middle. The CDR3 totals 15 residues. CDR3 residues: CASSQGAGISYGYTF. As DNA, the CDR3 is TGCGCCAGCAGCCAAGGAGCCGGGATCAGCTATGGCTACACCTTC.

The V and J genes are TRBV6-9 and TRBJ2-7; TRBD2 agrees at 8 bases. CDR3 length: 15 amino acids. Germline loops: CDR1 MNHGY, CDR2 SVAAGI. V trimming: 6 bases; J trimming: 5 bases; junction bases outside the gene matches: 12. CDR3 region: CASSYAGGNKDEQYF. The CDR3 DNA follows: TGTGCCAGCAGCTACGCGGGGGGCAACAAGGACGAGCAGTACTTC.

This clonotype has only a few counts. J is TRBJ2-5 and V is TRBV28, with 8 bases lining up with TRBD1. Germline CDR1 is MDHEN and CDR2 is SYDVKM. V lost 6 bases and J lost 4; bases outside the gene matches: 10. This CDR3 contains 15 residues. CDR3 loop: CASSARYRGTETQYF. The CDR3 DNA is TGTGCCAGCAGCGCAAGGTACAGGGGGACAGAGACCCAGTACTTC.

The sample holds many counts of this clonotype. The rearrangement joins TRBV2 to TRBJ2-3, with 7 bases that match TRBD1. V lost 6 bases to trimming and J lost 0 bases; unmatched junction nucleotides: 3. CDR3 length: 14 amino acids. CDR1 SNHLY and CDR2 FYNNEI come from the germline V gene. DNA for the CDR3: TGTGCCAGCAGACACAGGGGAAGCACAGATACGCAGTATTTT. Its protein is CASRHRGSTDTQYF.

This clonotype was detected ten times or more. The chain joins TRBV28 to TRBJ2-7; tentative D call: TRBD2 (6 bases). The V end lost 7 bases, the J end lost 1 base, and 8 bases lay between the germline ends. The CDR3 extends over 12 amino acids. CDR1 is MDHEN and CDR2 is SYDVKM in the germline V gene. CDR3 DNA: TGTGCCAGCAACGGAGGGTCCTACGAGCAGTACTTC. Translation: CASNGGSYEQYF.

The J gene is TRBJ2-1, the V gene TRBV5-1; D may match TRBD1 or TRBD2 (6 bases each). The germline V gene encodes CDR1 SGHRS and CDR2 YFSETQ. The V end was cut by 0 bases, the J end by 6 bases, with 16 bases between. The CDR3 length is 16 residues. The CDR3 region has the DNA TGCGCCAGCAGCTTGGATTGGGGGGCCACGCGCAATGAGCAGTTCTTC. Translated: CASSLDWGATRNEQFF.

This chain links TRBV7-6 with TRBJ2-5, with D unresolved. The CDR3 loop spans 13 amino acids. The germline V gene has CDR1 SGHVS and CDR2 FNYEAQ. Trimming cost V 5 bases and J 1 base, with 8 bases left between them. CDR3: CASSQRLQETQYF. For the CDR3, the DNA is TGTGCCAGCAGCCAGAGGCTCCAAGAGACCCAGTACTTC.

This clonotype was seen many times. The rearrangement joins TRBV6-2 or TRBV6-3 to TRBJ2-1; TRBD2 agrees at 8 bases. V was pared by 6 bases and J by 2 bases, with 12 bases of the junction left unmatched. The CDR3 has 17 amino acids. CDR1 MNHEY and CDR2 SVGEGT come from the germline V gene. In DNA, the CDR3 is TGTGCCAGCAGAAATAGGGCGGGGGGCTACACCTACAATGAGCAGTTCTTC. Translated, it gives CASRNRAGGYTYNEQFF.

V is TRBV19 and J is TRBJ1-5, with D maybe TRBD1 (6 bases). Per the germline V gene, CDR1 is LNHDA and CDR2 is SQIVND (reference sequence). The CDR3 has 17 residues. V was pared by 8 bases and J by 0 bases, with 20 bases between. The CDR3 nucleotides read TGTGCCAGTCCCTTTACCGAAACAGGGAATAGCAATCAGCCCCAGCATTTT. It translates to CASPFTETGNSNQPQHF. The variable domain in full, with the rest retrieved from reference TRBV19 and TRBJ1-5, is DGGITQSPKYLFRKEGQNVTLSCEQNLNHDAMYWYRQDPGQGLRLIYYSQIVNDFQKGDIAEGYSVSREKKESFPLTVTSAQKNPTAFYLCASPFTETGNSNQPQHFGDGTRLSIL.

This clonotype was found many times. V gene TRBV6-1 combines with J gene TRBJ2-7, with a tentative D call TRBD2 (5 bases). The CDR3 is made up of 12 amino acids. CDR1 is MNHNS, CDR2 SASEGT, per germline. Trimming pared 5 bases from V and 6 bases from J, leaving 11 bases between. The CDR3 sequence is CASSMGEIEQYF. The DNA for the CDR3 is TGTGCCAGCAGTATGGGAGAGATCGAGCAGTACTTC.

There are many counts of this clonotype. The V call is TRBV13, the J call TRBJ1-1; D is unclear. The CDR3 has 14 residues. Germline CDR1 and CDR2: PRHDT and FYEKMQ (reference sequence). The V end lost 2 bases, the J end lost 1 base, and 8 bases lay between the germline ends. The CDR3 DNA reads as TGTGCCAGCAGCTTAATCTCTACGAACACTGAAGCTTTCTTT. Translated: CASSLISTNTEAFF.

This clonotype was recorded at least ten times. This rearrangement joins TRBV7-3 to TRBJ1-2, with D maybe TRBD1 (6 bases). The germline gives CDR1 SGHTA, CDR2 FQGTGA. Trimming took 0 bases from V and 4 from J, leaving 9 bases between them. The CDR3 consists of 14 residues. DNA for the CDR3: TGTGCCAGCAGCTTAACGGGGGGCGGCTATGGCTACACCTTC. As protein: CASSLTGGGYGYTF.

This clonotype showed up just a few times. V gene TRBV10-2 combines with J gene TRBJ1-4; TRBD1 matches 7 bases. CDR1 WSHSY and CDR2 SAAADI come from the germline V gene. V was pared by 10 bases and J by 5 bases, with 7 bases of the junction left unmatched. The CDR3 totals 13 residues. The chain's CDR3 is CATPGQRNEKLFF. The CDR3 DNA is TGCGCCACTCCGGGACAGCGAAATGAAAAACTGTTTTTT.